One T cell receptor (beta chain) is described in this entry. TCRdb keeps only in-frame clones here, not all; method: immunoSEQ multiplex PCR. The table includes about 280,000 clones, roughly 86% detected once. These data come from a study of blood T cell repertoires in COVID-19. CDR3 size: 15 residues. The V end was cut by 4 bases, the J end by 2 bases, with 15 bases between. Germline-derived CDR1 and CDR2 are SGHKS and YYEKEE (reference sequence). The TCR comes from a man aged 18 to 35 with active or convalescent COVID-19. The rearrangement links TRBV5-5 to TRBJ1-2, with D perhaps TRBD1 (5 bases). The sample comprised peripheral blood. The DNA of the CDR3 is TGTGCCAGCAGCATGGGACTTACCCTGAACTATGGCTACACCTTC. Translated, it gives CASSMGLTLNYGYTF.